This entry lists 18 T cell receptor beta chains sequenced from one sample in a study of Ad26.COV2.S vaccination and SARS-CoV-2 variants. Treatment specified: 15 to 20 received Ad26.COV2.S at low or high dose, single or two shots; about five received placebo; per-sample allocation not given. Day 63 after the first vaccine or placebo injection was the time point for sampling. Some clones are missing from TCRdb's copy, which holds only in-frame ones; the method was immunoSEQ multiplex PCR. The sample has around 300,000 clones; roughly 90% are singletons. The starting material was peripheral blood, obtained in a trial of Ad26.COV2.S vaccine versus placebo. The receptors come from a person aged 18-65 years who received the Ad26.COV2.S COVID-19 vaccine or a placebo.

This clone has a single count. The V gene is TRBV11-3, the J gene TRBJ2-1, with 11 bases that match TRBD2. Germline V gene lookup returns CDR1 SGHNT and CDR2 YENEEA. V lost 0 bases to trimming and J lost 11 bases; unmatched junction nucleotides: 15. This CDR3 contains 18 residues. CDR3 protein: CASSLETELAGAIGKQFF. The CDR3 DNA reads TGTGCCAGCAGCTTAGAAACCGAACTAGCGGGGGCCATAGGGAAGCAGTTCTTC.

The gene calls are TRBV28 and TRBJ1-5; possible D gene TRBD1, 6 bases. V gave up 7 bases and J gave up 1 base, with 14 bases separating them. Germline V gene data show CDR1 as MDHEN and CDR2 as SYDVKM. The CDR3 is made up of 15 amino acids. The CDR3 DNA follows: TGTGCCAGCACCCTGGGGGCCGAGAGCAATCAGCCCCAGCATTTT. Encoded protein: CASTLGAESNQPQHF. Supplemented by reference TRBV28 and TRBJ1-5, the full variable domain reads DVKVTQSSRYLVKRTGEKVFLECVQDMDHENMFWYRQDPGLGLRLIYFSYDVKMKEKGDIPEGYSVSREKKERFSLILESASTNQTSMYLCASTLGAESNQPQHFGDGTRLSIL.

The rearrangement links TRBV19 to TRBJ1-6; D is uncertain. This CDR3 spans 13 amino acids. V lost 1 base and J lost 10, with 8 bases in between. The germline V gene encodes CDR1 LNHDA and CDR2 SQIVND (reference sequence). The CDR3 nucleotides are TGTGCCAGTAGTATAGCCCGCCTCTCACCCCTCCACTTT. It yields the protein CASSIARLSPLHF. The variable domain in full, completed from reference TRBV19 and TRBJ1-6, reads DGGITQSPKYLFRKEGQNVTLSCEQNLNHDAMYWYRQDPGQGLRLIYYSQIVNDFQKGDIAEGYSVSREKKESFPLTVTSAQKNPTAFYLCASSIARLSPLHFGNGTRLTVT.

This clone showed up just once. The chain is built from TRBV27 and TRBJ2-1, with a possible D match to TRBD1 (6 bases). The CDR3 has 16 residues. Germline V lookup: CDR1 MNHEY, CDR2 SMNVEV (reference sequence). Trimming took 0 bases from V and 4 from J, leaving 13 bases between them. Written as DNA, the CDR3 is TGTGCCAGCAGTTTATCGAACCCCGGGACATACAATGAGCAGTTCTTC. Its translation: CASSLSNPGTYNEQFF.

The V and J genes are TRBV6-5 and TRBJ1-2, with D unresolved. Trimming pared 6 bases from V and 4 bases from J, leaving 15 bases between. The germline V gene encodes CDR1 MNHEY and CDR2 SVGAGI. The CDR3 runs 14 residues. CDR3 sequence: CASSQAASIYGYTF. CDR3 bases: TGTGCCAGCAGCCAGGCGGCATCTATCTATGGCTACACCTTC.

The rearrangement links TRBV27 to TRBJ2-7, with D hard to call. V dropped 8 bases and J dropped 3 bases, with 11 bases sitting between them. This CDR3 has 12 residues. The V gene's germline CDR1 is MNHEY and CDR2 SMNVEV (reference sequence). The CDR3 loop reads CASGVTGYEQYF. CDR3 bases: TGTGCCAGCGGCGTAACGGGCTACGAGCAGTACTTC.

The CDR3 region is CASSQNVGGRGISPLHF. As DNA, the CDR3 is TGTGCCAGCAGCCAAAACGTGGGTGGCAGGGGGATTTCACCCCTCCACTTT. This chain links TRBV7-2 with TRBJ1-6; 7 nucleotides match TRBD1. This CDR3 has 17 residues. Trimming removed 5 bases from V and 9 bases from J; junction bases left unmatched: 16. Germline lookup yields CDR1 SGHTA and CDR2 FQGNSA.

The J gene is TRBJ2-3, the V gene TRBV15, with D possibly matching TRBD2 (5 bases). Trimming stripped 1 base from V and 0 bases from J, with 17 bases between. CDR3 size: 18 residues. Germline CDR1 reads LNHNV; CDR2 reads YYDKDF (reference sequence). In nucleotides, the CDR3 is TGTGCCACCAGCAGAGGGACGGGGTCCCGTTTGAGCACAGATACGCAGTATTTT. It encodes CATSRGTGSRLSTDTQYF.

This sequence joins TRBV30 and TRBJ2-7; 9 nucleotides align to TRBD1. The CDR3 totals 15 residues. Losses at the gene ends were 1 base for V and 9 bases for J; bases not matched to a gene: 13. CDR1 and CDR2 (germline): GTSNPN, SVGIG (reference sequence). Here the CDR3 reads CAWSEDGTGYFGQYF. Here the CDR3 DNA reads TGTGCCTGGAGTGAAGATGGGACAGGGTATTTTGGGCAGTACTTC.

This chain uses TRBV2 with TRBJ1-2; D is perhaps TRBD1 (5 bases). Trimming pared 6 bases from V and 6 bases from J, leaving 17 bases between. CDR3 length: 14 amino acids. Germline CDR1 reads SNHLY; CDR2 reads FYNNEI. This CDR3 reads CASSAGTWGNGYTF. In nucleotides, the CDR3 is TGTGCCAGCAGCGCCGGGACTTGGGGAAATGGCTACACCTTC.

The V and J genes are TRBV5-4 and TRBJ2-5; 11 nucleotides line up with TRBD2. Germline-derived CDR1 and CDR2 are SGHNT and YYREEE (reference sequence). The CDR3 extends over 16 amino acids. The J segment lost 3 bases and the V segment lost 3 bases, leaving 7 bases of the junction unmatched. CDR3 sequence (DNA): TGTGCCAGCAGCTCCCCACCGGGACTAGCGGAAGAGACCCAGTACTTC. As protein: CASSSPPGLAEETQYF.

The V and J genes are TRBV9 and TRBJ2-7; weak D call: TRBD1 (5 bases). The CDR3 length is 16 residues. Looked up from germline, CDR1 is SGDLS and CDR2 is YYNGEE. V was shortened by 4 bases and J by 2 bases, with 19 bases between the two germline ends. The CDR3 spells CASSPPAGQGPYEQYF. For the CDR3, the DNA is TGTGCCAGCAGCCCTCCGGCTGGGCAGGGCCCCTACGAGCAGTACTTC.

CDR3 region: CASSATQGGNAKLFF. DNA of the CDR3: TGCGCCAGCAGCGCGACACAGGGGGGTAACGCAAAACTGTTTTTT. The chain carries TRBV5-1 and TRBJ1-4; 8 bases match TRBD1. The V gene's germline CDR1 is SGHRS and CDR2 YFSETQ. The CDR3 is 15 residues long. With V trimmed by 4 bases and J by 10 bases, 12 bases remained unmatched.

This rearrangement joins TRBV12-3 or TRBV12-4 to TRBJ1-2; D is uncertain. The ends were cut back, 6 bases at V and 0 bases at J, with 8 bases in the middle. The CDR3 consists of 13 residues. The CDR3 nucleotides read TGTGCCAGCAGCCCAAGATCTAACTATGGCTACACCTTC. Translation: CASSPRSNYGYTF.

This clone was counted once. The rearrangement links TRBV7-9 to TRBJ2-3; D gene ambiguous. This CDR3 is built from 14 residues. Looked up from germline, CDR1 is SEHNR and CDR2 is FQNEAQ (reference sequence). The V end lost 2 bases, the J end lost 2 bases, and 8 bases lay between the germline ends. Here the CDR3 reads CASSLRPLTDTQYF. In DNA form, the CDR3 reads TGTGCCAGCAGCTTACGCCCTCTCACAGATACGCAGTATTTT. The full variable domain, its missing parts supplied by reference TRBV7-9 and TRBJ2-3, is DTGVSQNPRHKITKRGQNVTFRCDPISEHNRLYWYRQTLGQGPEFLTYFQNEAQLEKSRLLSDRFSAERPKGSFSTLEIQRTEQGDSAMYLCASSLRPLTDTQYFGPGTRLTVL.

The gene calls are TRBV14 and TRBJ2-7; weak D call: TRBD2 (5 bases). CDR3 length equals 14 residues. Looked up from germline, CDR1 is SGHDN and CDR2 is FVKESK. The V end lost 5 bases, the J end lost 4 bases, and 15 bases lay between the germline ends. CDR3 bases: TGTGCCAGCAGCAAGCCGGGATCTAAATACGAGCAGTACTTC. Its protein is CASSKPGSKYEQYF.

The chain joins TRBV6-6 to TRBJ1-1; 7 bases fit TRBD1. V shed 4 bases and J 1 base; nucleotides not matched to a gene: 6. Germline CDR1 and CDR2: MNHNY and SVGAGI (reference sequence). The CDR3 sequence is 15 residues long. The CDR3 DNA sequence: TGTGCCAGCAGTTCGAGGGGGCTTCAGAACACTGAAGCTTTCTTT. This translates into CASSSRGLQNTEAFF.

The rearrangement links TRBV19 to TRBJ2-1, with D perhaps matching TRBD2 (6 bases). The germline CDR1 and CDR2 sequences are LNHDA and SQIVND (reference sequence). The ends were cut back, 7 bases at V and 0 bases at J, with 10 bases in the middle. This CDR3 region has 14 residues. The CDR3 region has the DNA TGTGCCAGTACCCGGGAGTTCTCCTACAATGAGCAGTTCTTC. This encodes CASTREFSYNEQFF.